Following are 9 T cell receptor beta chains from one sample sequenced in a study of blood T cell repertoires in COVID-19. The table came from immunoSEQ multiplex PCR; TCRdb's copy has only in-frame clones and leaves some out. The sample records roughly 230,000 clones, roughly 84% being singletons. Material for sequencing was peripheral blood. Every receptor here comes from a woman between 45 and 60 years old with acute or convalescent COVID-19.

The V gene is TRBV13, the J gene TRBJ2-5; the match to TRBD2 covers 7 bases. CDR1 is PRHDT and CDR2 is FYEKMQ in the germline V gene (reference sequence). The CDR3 length is 16 residues. V gave up 1 base and J gave up 1 base; unmatched junction bases: 6. DNA of the CDR3: TGTGCCAGCAGCTTAGCTAGCGGCGGCTTCCAAGAGACCCAGTACTTC. Translating it yields CASSLASGGFQETQYF. Together with reference TRBV13 and TRBJ2-5, the CDR3 gives the full variable domain: AAGVIQSPRHLIKEKRETATLKCYPIPRHDTVYWYQQGPGQDPQFLISFYEKMQSDKGSIPDRFSAQQFSDYHSELNMSSLELGDSALYFCASSLASGGFQETQYFGPGTRLLVL.

The V call is TRBV28, the J call TRBJ2-5; D is unclear. The CDR3 consists of 14 residues. Trimming cost V 3 bases and J 3 bases, with 11 bases left between them. Germline assignment: CDR1 MDHEN and CDR2 SYDVKM. As DNA, the CDR3 is TGTGCCAGCAGTTTGCAGGCTACAAAAGAGACCCAGTACTTC. Translating gives CASSLQATKETQYF.

The chain joins TRBV4-2 to TRBJ2-1; a possible D gene is TRBD1 (6 bases). Trimming left V 4 bases short and J 4 bases short, with 20 bases between. Looked up from germline, CDR1 is LGHNA and CDR2 is YNFKEQ. The CDR3 length is 17 residues. CDR3 nucleotide sequence: TGTGCCAGCAGCCCAGCGCTAACAGGGAAAGGGTACAATGAGCAGTTCTTC. This translates into CASSPALTGKGYNEQFF.

The CDR3 here is CASRNRRYNEQFF. DNA of the CDR3: TGTGCCAGCAGGAACAGACGGTACAATGAGCAGTTCTTC. The V gene is TRBV2, the J gene TRBJ2-1; D is undetermined. Trimming took 6 bases from V and 4 from J, leaving 10 bases between them. The CDR3 covers 13 residues. Germline CDR1 and CDR2: SNHLY and FYNNEI.

This chain joins TRBV19 and TRBJ2-3; 9 positions agree with TRBD2. The CDR3 runs to 15 residues. Germline loops: CDR1 LNHDA, CDR2 SQIVND (reference sequence). The J segment lost 5 bases and the V segment lost 5 bases, leaving 8 bases of the junction unmatched. CDR3 DNA sequence: TGTGCCAGTAGTGGAAGCGGGGGGCCGGGAGATACGCAGTATTTT. Protein sequence: CASSGSGGPGDTQYF.

There are a few counts of this clone. This chain links TRBV11-2 with TRBJ1-4; 7 bases are a match to TRBD1. With 5 bases clipped from V and 10 bases from J, the junction kept 10 bases outside the gene matches. Looked up from germline, CDR1 is SGHAT and CDR2 is FQNNGV. The CDR3 spans 14 residues. The CDR3 DNA reads TGTGCCAGCAGCCCAGACAGGGTCATGGGAAAACTGTTTTTT. It codes for CASSPDRVMGKLFF. Supplemented by reference TRBV11-2 and TRBJ1-4, the full variable domain reads EAGVAQSPRYKIIEKRQSVAFWCNPISGHATLYWYQQILGQGPKLLIQFQNNGVVDDSQLPKDRFSAERLKGVDSTLKIQPAKLEDSAVYLCASSPDRVMGKLFFGSGTQLSVL.

There are a few counts of this clone. The genes are TRBV30 and TRBJ2-2, with D tentatively TRBD1 (5 bases). Trimming pared 1 base from V and 2 bases from J, leaving 8 bases between. Germline CDR1 is GTSNPN and CDR2 is SVGIG (reference sequence). The CDR3 has 14 amino acids. The CDR3 coding sequence is TGTGCCTGGAGTGGGACACTAAACACCGGGGAGCTGTTTTTT. Amino acids: CAWSGTLNTGELFF.

About this clone itself: The DNA is omitted, as the CDR3 cannot be located on it reliably, and the CDR3 follows TCRdb's listing. The rearrangement links TRBV27 to TRBJ1-1. Including both end residues, the CDR3 is 15 amino acids long. From germline, CDR1 is MNHEY and CDR2 SMNVEV (reference sequence). The CDR3 protein is CASCAWGGEDTEAFF.

J is TRBJ1-5 and V is TRBV19, with no clear D. The CDR3 is made up of 11 amino acids. The V gene lost 11 bases and the J gene lost 2 bases, with 7 bases spanning the gap. Germline CDR1 is LNHDA and CDR2 is SQIVND (reference sequence). The CDR3 sequence is CAGGRNQPQHF. The CDR3 nucleotides read TGTGCCGGAGGACGCAATCAGCCCCAGCATTTT.